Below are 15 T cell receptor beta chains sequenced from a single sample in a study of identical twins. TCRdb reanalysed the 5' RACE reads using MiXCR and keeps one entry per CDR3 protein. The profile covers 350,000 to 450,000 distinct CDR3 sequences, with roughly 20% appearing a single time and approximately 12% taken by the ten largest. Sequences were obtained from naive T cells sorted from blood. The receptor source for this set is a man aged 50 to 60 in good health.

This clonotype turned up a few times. The CDR3 is CSVGDRGNTGELFF. CDR3 nucleotide sequence: TGCAGCGTTGGGGACAGGGGGAACACCGGGGAGCTGTTTTTT. The V call is TRBV29-1, the J call TRBJ2-2, with 10 bases fitting TRBD1. CDR1 is SQVTM and CDR2 is ANQGSEA in the germline V gene. The CDR3 is made up of 14 amino acids. V dropped 4 bases and J dropped 1; count of bases not matched to a gene: 0.

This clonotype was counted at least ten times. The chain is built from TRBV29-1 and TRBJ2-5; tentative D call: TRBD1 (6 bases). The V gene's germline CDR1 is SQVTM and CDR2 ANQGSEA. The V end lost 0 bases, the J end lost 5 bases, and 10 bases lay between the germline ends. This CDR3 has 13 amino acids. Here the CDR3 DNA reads TGCAGCGTTGAAGACCGGCAGGGGGAGACCCAGTACTTC. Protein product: CSVEDRQGETQYF.

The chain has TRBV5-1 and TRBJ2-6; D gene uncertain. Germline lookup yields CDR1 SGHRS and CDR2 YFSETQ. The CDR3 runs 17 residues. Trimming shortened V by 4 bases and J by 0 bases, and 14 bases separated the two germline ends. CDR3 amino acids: CASSDPADYSGANVLTF. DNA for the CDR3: TGCGCCAGCAGCGACCCGGCGGATTACTCTGGGGCCAACGTCCTGACTTTC.

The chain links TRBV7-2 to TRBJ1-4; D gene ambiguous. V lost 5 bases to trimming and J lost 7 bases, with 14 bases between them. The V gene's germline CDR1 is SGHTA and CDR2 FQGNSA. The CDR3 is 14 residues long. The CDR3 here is CASSRGGISEKLFF. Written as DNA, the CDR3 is TGTGCCAGCAGCCGCGGCGGGATTTCTGAAAAACTGTTTTTT.

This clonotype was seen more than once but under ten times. The CDR3 DNA reads as TGCAGCGTTGTTTCGAGAGGATCGAACACTGAAGCTTTCTTT. Protein product: CSVVSRGSNTEAFF. The V gene is TRBV29-1, the J gene TRBJ1-1; unclear D gene. Trimming took off 4 bases at V and 1 base at J, with 13 bases between the two ends. From germline, CDR1 is SQVTM and CDR2 ANQGSEA. The CDR3 length is 14 residues.

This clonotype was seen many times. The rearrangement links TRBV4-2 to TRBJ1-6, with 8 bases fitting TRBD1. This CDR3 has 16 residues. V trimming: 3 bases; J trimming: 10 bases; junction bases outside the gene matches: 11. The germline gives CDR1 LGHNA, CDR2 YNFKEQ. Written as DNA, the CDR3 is TGTGCCAGCAGCCAGATTCCGGGACAGGCAGGGTCACCCCTCCACTTT. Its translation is CASSQIPGQAGSPLHF.

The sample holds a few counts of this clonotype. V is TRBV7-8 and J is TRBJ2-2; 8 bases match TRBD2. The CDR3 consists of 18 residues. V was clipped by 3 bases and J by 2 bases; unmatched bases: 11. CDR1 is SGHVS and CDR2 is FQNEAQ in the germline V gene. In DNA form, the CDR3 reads TGTGCCAGCAGCTTCCCACAAGGACTAGCACTCAACACCGGGGAGCTGTTTTTT. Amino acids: CASSFPQGLALNTGELFF.

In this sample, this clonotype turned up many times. The CDR3 DNA is TGCAGTGCTAGAGATCCCGGACTAAGCGGGGGGCTCTACGAGCAGTACTTC. Its translation is CSARDPGLSGGLYEQYF. V usage is TRBV20-1 and J usage is TRBJ2-7; 9 bases match TRBD2. The J segment lost 3 bases and the V segment lost 0 bases, leaving 12 bases of the junction unmatched. The germline V gene has CDR1 DFQATT and CDR2 SNEGSKA (reference sequence). CDR3 length: 17 amino acids.

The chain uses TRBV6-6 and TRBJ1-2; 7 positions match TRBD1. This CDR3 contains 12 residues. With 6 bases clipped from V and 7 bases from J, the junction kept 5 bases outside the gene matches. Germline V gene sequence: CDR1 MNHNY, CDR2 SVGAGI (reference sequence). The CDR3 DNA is TGTGCCAGCAGCCCGACAGGGCTTGGCTACACCTTC. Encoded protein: CASSPTGLGYTF.

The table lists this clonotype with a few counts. The chain's CDR3 is CSARLAGYSGYEQFF. The CDR3 region has the DNA TGCAGTGCACGACTAGCGGGGTACTCGGGCTATGAGCAGTTCTTC. The chain joins TRBV20-1 to TRBJ2-1; 11 bases line up with TRBD2. This CDR3 has 15 amino acids. The V gene's germline CDR1 is DFQATT and CDR2 SNEGSKA (reference sequence). The junction had 12 bases not matched to a gene; V was cut back by 6 bases and J by 8 bases.

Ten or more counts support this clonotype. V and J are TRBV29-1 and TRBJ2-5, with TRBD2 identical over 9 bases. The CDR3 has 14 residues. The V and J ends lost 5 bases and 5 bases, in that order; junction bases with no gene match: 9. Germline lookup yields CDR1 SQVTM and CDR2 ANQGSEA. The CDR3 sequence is CSVTSGRLGETQYF. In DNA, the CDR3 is TGCAGCGTTACCAGCGGGAGGCTGGGGGAGACCCAGTACTTC.

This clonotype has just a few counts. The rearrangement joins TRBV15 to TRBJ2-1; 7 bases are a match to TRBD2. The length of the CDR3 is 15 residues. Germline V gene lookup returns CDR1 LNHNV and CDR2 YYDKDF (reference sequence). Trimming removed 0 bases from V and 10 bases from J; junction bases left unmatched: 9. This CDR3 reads CATSRDRVVGGEQFF. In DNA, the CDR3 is TGTGCCACCAGCAGAGATCGGGTAGTCGGGGGGGAGCAGTTCTTC.

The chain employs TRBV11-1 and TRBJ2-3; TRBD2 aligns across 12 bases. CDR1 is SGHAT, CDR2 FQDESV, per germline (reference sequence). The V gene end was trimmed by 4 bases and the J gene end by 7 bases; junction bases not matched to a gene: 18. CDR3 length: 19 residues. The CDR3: CASSSFLTSGRFGTYTQYF. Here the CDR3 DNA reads TGTGCCAGCAGCTCCTTCCTGACTAGCGGGAGATTTGGCACTTATACGCAGTATTTT.

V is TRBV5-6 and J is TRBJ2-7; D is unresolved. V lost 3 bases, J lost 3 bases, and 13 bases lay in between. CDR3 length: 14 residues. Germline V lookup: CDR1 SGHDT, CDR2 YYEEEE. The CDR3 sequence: CASSSIGTNYEQYF. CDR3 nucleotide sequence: TGTGCCAGCAGCTCTATAGGAACGAACTACGAGCAGTACTTC.

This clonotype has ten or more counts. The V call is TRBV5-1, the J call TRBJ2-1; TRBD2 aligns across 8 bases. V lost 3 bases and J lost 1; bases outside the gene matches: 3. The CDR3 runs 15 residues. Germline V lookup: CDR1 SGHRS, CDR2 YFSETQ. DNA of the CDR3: TGCGCCAGCAGCTCCGGGGGGGCTTCCTACAATGAGCAGTTCTTC. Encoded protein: CASSSGGASYNEQFF.